The TCR beta chain under discussion was sequenced for a study of molecular identifiers for immune sequencing clone quantification. Study conclusions and caveats: Detecting spiked Jurkat TCR RNA from one cell among around 950,000 naive cells was reportedly possible.

Previously reported methods and listed TCR primers produced the bulk TCR libraries. TCRdb used MiXCR to reprocess the PCR reads, holding one entry per CDR3 protein. There are about 640,000 distinct CDR3 sequences in the sample; about 20% occur only once, and under 0.95% lies in the top ten. This clonotype was seen ten or more times. The antigen is not known. The TCR originated in a human donor in good health. Some libraries in this study had Jurkat cell RNA spiked in. Sequencing was carried out using naive CD8+ T cells from blood, with Jurkat cell RNA spiked in. Noted subset: FACS-sorted CD8+CD4-CCR7+CD45RA+ naive T cells.

CDR3 loop: CSARDRGESYEQYF. The CDR3 region has the DNA TGCAGTGCTAGAGATCGAGGGGAATCCTACGAGCAGTACTTC. The chain employs TRBV20-1 and TRBJ2-7; D is perhaps TRBD1 or TRBD2 (5 bases each). Germline lookup yields CDR1 DFQATT and CDR2 SNEGSKA (reference sequence). Trimming took 0 bases from V and 1 from J, leaving 10 bases between them. The CDR3 totals 14 residues.